What follows are 26 T cell receptor beta chains derived from one specimen sequenced in a study of blood T cell repertoires in COVID-19 (dated by TCRdb to 2019 to 2021). Library method: the immunoSEQ multiplex PCR assay. TCRdb took over this immuneACCESS table, retaining in-frame rearrangements with V and J assigned. Such tables are incomplete; in checked studies, under half of the missing clones stem from an unresolved V gene, and the remainder is unexplained. The sample table records fewer than 250,000 clones; around 80% of these occur just once. The ten largest make up roughly 2.8% of the sample. The sequencing input was peripheral blood. All receptors come from a man between 45 and 60 years old with active or convalescent COVID-19.

This clone was counted a few times. The chain employs TRBV9 and TRBJ1-1; no clear D. Germline-derived CDR1 and CDR2 are SGDLS and YYNGEE. Deletions cut 0 bases from V and 1 base from J, with 4 bases between. CDR3 size: 13 residues. The CDR3 nucleotides read TGTGCCAGCAGCGTAGCTAGGAACACTGAAGCTTTCTTT. It specifies CASSVARNTEAFF.

CDR3 in DNA: TGCGCCAGCAGCTTGGTGGCTGGCACCGGGGAGCTGTTTTTT. As protein: CASSLVAGTGELFF. The chain has TRBV5-1 and TRBJ2-2; D is uncertain. The CDR3 length is 14 residues. Trimming pared 0 bases from V and 4 bases from J, leaving 7 bases between. Germline V gene sequence: CDR1 SGHRS, CDR2 YFSETQ.

The gene calls are TRBV14 and TRBJ1-5, with D possibly TRBD1 on 5 matching bases. CDR1 and CDR2 (germline): SGHDN, FVKESK. The CDR3 spans 15 residues. The V end was cut by 1 base, the J end by 3 bases, with 10 bases between. The chain's CDR3 is CASSQGGTTNQPQHF. CDR3 bases: TGTGCCAGCAGCCAAGGCGGGACCACCAATCAGCCCCAGCATTTT.

The chain joins TRBV4-3 to TRBJ1-2; 10 nucleotides agree with TRBD1. Germline V CDR1 and CDR2: LGHNA, YSLEER. This CDR3 is 16 amino acids long. V lost 4 bases and J lost 4; bases outside the gene matches: 9. The CDR3 loop reads CASSPGGTGDFYGYTF. The DNA for the CDR3 is TGCGCCAGCAGCCCCGGTGGGACAGGGGATTTCTATGGCTACACCTTC.

The rearrangement links TRBV5-6 to TRBJ1-3; D gene uncertain. Deletions cut 4 bases from V and 2 bases from J, with 10 bases between. Germline loops: CDR1 SGHDT, CDR2 YYEEEE. CDR3 length: 14 residues. The DNA of the CDR3 is TGTGCCAGCAGCCAGGCAGTGGCTGGAAACACCATATATTTT. Residues: CASSQAVAGNTIYF.

Notes on this clone: The junction does not match germline at one end; this may be a read error. CDR3 loop: CASSSGLAGVDEQFF. In nucleotides, the CDR3 is TGTGCTAGCAGCTCGGGACTAGCGGGAGTCGATGAGCAGTTCTTC. The chain recombines TRBV7-7 with TRBJ2-1, with TRBD2 identical over 14 bases. CDR1 is SSHAT, CDR2 FNYEAQ, per germline (reference sequence). The CDR3 runs to 15 residues.

The CDR3 region is CASSYLAGKSGELFF. In nucleotides, the CDR3 is TGTGCCAGCAGTTATTTGGCAGGGAAATCCGGGGAGCTGTTTTTT. V gene TRBV6-2 or TRBV6-3 combines with J gene TRBJ2-2, with TRBD1 as a possible D gene (5 bases). Trimming pared 3 bases from V and 6 bases from J, leaving 14 bases between. The V gene's germline CDR1 is MNHEY and CDR2 SVGEGT. The CDR3 is 15 amino acids.

In its sample, this clone was seen once. The J gene is TRBJ2-7, the V gene TRBV19; possibly TRBD1 for D (6 bases). Per germline, CDR1 LNHDA and CDR2 SQIVND (reference sequence). The CDR3 is 13 amino acids. With 6 bases removed from V and 6 bases from J, the gap between germline ends came to 15 bases. DNA of the CDR3: TGTGCCAGTAGCCTCGGGACCAGGGGCGAGCAGTACTTC. It encodes CASSLGTRGEQYF.

This clone has just one count. The genes are TRBV6-2 or TRBV6-3 and TRBJ2-2, with D perhaps TRBD1 (5 bases). From germline, CDR1 is MNHEY and CDR2 SVGEGT. The CDR3 is made up of 18 amino acids. V lost 5 bases and J 5 bases, leaving 24 bases between the germline ends. In nucleotides, the CDR3 is TGTGCCAGCAGTGTCGGGTCAGGGAAGCCCCCGAGGACCGGGGAGCTGTTTTTT. This translates into CASSVGSGKPPRTGELFF.

The chain carries TRBV9 and TRBJ2-3, with 7 positions matching TRBD1. V shed 0 bases, J shed 9 bases, and the junction held 13 bases outside the gene matches. CDR1 is SGDLS, CDR2 YYNGEE, per germline. CDR3 length: 16 residues. The CDR3 loop reads CASSVDTGAHTVTQYF. The CDR3 DNA reads as TGTGCCAGCAGCGTAGACACAGGGGCACATACGGTAACGCAGTATTTT. Filled out from reference TRBV9 and TRBJ2-3, the complete variable domain reads DSGVTQTPKHLITATGQRVTLRCSPRSGDLSVYWYQQSLDQGLQFLIQYYNGEERAKGNILERFSAQQFPDLHSELNLSSLELGDSALYFCASSVDTGAHTVTQYFGPGTRLTVL.

This rearrangement joins TRBV10-1 to TRBJ2-6; 11 nucleotides match TRBD1. Looked up from germline, CDR1 is WNHNN and CDR2 is SYGVQD (reference sequence). The J segment lost 4 bases and the V segment lost 7 bases, leaving 6 bases of the junction unmatched. The CDR3 is 16 amino acids. Here the CDR3 DNA reads TGCGCCAGCATTCGGGACAGGGGGAGCGGGGCCAACGTCCTGACTTTC. This sequence encodes CASIRDRGSGANVLTF.

The chain couples TRBV5-4 to TRBJ1-2; D is undetermined. V gave up 5 bases and J gave up 8 bases, with 10 bases separating them. Germline V CDR1 and CDR2: SGHNT, YYREEE (reference sequence). The CDR3 sequence is 11 residues long. As DNA, the CDR3 is TGTGCCAGCAGAACTAGCTGGGGCTACACCTTC. The encoded protein is CASRTSWGYTF.

This chain links TRBV7-9 with TRBJ2-1; 7 bases line up with TRBD1. With V trimmed by 5 bases and J by 5 bases, 12 bases remained unmatched. Per germline, CDR1 SEHNR and CDR2 FQNEAQ (reference sequence). The CDR3 runs 16 residues. The CDR3 bases are TGTGCCAGCAGCACCTACCCATCGGACAGGAACAATGAGCAGTTCTTC. Encoded protein: CASSTYPSDRNNEQFF.

This clone has a single count. The V gene is TRBV10-3, the J gene TRBJ2-3, with unresolved D. Trimming cost V 7 bases and J 0 bases, with 8 bases left between them. From germline, CDR1 is ENHRY and CDR2 SYGVKD. The CDR3 extends over 13 amino acids. DNA of the CDR3: TGTGCCATCAATCCGGGTAGCACAGATACGCAGTATTTT. Translated, it gives CAINPGSTDTQYF.

The V call is TRBV5-1, the J call TRBJ1-3; perhaps TRBD1 as D (5 bases). The germline CDR1 and CDR2 sequences are SGHRS and YFSETQ. This CDR3 has 14 amino acids. V lost 5 bases to trimming and J lost 2 bases, with 11 bases between them. The CDR3 DNA follows: TGCGCCAGCAGGGTTACAGGCCCTGGAAACACCATATATTTT. It codes for CASRVTGPGNTIYF.

The chain recombines TRBV7-3 with TRBJ2-7; TRBD2 matches at 7 bases. Germline V gene data show CDR1 as SGHTA and CDR2 as FQGTGA. The CDR3 spans 15 residues. V lost 0 bases and J lost 4; bases outside the gene matches: 6. CDR3 sequence: CASSLTGPGGYEQYF. DNA of the CDR3: TGTGCCAGCAGCTTAACGGGACCCGGGGGGTACGAGCAGTACTTC. Drawing the rest from reference TRBV7-3 and TRBJ2-7, the complete variable domain is GAGVSQTPSNKVTEKGKYVELRCDPISGHTALYWYRQSLGQGPEFLIYFQGTGAADDSGLPNDRFFAVRPEGSVSTLKIQRTERGDSAVYLCASSLTGPGGYEQYFGPGTRLTVT.

The chain couples TRBV2 to TRBJ2-5, with 9 bases identical to TRBD1. The CDR3 runs 13 residues. Per the germline V gene, CDR1 is SNHLY and CDR2 is FYNNEI. Germline trimming cut 8 bases from V and 5 bases from J; bases unmatched to any gene: 6. In DNA form, the CDR3 reads TGTGCCAGCTGGACAGGGGTGGGGGAGACCCAGTACTTC. Translated, it gives CASWTGVGETQYF.

This clone has only a few counts. The chain combines TRBV3-1 (or the pseudogene TRBV3-2) with TRBJ2-1; D call uncertain. This CDR3 contains 14 residues. CDR1 LGHDT and CDR2 YNNKEL come from the germline V gene (reference sequence). Trimming stripped 4 bases from V and 5 bases from J, with 12 bases between. The CDR3 sequence is CASSPGSRHNEQFF. Here the CDR3 DNA reads TGTGCCAGCAGCCCCGGTTCGAGGCACAATGAGCAGTTCTTC.

The chain uses TRBV6-5 and TRBJ1-6, with 7 bases that match TRBD1. The CDR3 has 14 amino acids. CDR1 MNHEY and CDR2 SVGAGI come from the germline V gene. Germline trimming cut 2 bases from V and 6 bases from J; bases unmatched to any gene: 1. The CDR3 DNA reads TGTGCCAGCAGTTACAGGGGGCCTAATTCACCCCTCCACTTT. The encoded protein is CASSYRGPNSPLHF.

This chain connects TRBV28 to TRBJ2-3, with TRBD2 matching over 8 bases. Germline assignment: CDR1 MDHEN and CDR2 SYDVKM. The CDR3 length is 13 residues. The V segment lost 10 bases and the J segment 4 bases; nucleotides outside the gene matches: 7. The CDR3 here is CANRGGGSDTQYF. The CDR3 coding sequence is TGTGCCAACCGGGGGGGAGGGTCAGATACGCAGTATTTT.

As concerns this clone: The same CDR3 also results from other DNA sequences found in this sample. The chain joins TRBV3-1 (or the pseudogene TRBV3-2) to TRBJ2-3; D gene unclear. CDR3 size: 14 residues. V lost 0 bases and J lost 2, with 6 bases in between. Per germline, CDR1 LGHDT and CDR2 YNNKEL (reference sequence). CDR3 DNA sequence: TGTGCCAGCAGCCAAGATCTATCCACAGATACGCAGTATTTT. It codes for CASSQDLSTDTQYF.

V usage is TRBV12-3 or TRBV12-4 and J usage is TRBJ2-2, with 8 bases fitting TRBD1. The CDR3 is made up of 13 amino acids. J gave up 7 bases and V 4 bases, and 2 bases lay outside the gene matches. In DNA, the CDR3 is TGTGCCAGCAGTTGGACAGGGAGCGGGGAGCTGTTTTTT. Translation gives CASSWTGSGELFF.

The CDR3 DNA is TGCAGCGCCCAGACAGTCCCCAATCAGCCCCAGCATTTT. It encodes CSAQTVPNQPQHF. This chain joins TRBV29-1 and TRBJ1-5, with a possible D match to TRBD1 (5 bases). Germline CDR1 SQVTM, CDR2 ANQGSEA. V lost 7 bases to trimming and J lost 3 bases, with 13 bases between them. CDR3 length: 13 residues. The variable domain in full, with the rest retrieved from reference TRBV29-1 and TRBJ1-5, is SAVISQKPSRDICQRGTSLTIQCQVDSQVTMMFWYRQQPGQSLTLIATANQGSEATYESGFVIDKFPISRPNLTFSTLTVSNMSPEDSSIYLCSAQTVPNQPQHFGDGTRLSIL.

The chain couples TRBV4-3 to TRBJ2-1, with TRBD2 matching over 9 bases. Trimming removed 0 bases from V and 15 bases from J; junction bases left unmatched: 9. The germline V gene encodes CDR1 LGHNA and CDR2 YSLEER. The CDR3 has 14 residues. CDR3 amino acids: CASSQDSGGPDLFF. DNA of the CDR3: TGCGCCAGCAGCCAAGATAGCGGGGGCCCAGATCTGTTCTTC.

V and J are TRBV7-9 and TRBJ2-5, with 8 nucleotides matching TRBD1. The CDR3 consists of 14 residues. CDR1 and CDR2 from the germline V gene are SEHNR and FQNEAQ (reference sequence). The V and J ends lost 4 bases and 4 bases, in that order; junction bases with no gene match: 5. The CDR3: CASSSNDRGETQYF. Written as DNA, the CDR3 is TGTGCCAGCAGCTCTAATGACAGGGGAGAGACCCAGTACTTC.

CDR3 in amino acids: CASSQALRTGELFF. CDR3 nucleotides: TGTGCCAGCAGCCAAGCCCTCCGGACCGGGGAGCTGTTTTTT. This chain connects TRBV14 to TRBJ2-2; D is undetermined. Trimming shortened V by 1 base and J by 5 bases, and 8 bases separated the two germline ends. This CDR3 comprises 14 residues. The V gene's germline CDR1 is SGHDN and CDR2 FVKESK.